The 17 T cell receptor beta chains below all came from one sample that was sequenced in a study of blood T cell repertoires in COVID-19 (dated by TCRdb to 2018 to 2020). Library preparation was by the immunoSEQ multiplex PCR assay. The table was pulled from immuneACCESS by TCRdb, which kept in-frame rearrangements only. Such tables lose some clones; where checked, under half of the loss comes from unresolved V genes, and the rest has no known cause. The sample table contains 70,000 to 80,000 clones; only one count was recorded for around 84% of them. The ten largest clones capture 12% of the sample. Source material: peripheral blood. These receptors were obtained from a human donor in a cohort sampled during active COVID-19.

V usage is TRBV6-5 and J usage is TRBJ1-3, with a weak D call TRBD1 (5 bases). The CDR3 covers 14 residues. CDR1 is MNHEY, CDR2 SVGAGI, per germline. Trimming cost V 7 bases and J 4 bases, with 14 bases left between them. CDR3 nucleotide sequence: TGTGCCAGCACCGCAACGGGGGGGGGAAACACCATATATTTT. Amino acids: CASTATGGGNTIYF.

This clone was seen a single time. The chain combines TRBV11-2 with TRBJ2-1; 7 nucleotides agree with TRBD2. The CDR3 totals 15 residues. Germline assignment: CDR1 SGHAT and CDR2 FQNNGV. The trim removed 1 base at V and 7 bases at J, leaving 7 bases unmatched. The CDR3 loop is CASSLVMGGANEQFF. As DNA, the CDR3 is TGTGCCAGCAGCTTAGTTATGGGAGGGGCGAATGAGCAGTTCTTC.

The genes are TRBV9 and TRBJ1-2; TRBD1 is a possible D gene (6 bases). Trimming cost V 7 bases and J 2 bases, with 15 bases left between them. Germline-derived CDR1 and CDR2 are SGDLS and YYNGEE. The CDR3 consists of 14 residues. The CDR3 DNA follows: TGTGCCAGCTCGGACAGCCTGGAGAACTATGGCTACACCTTC. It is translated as CASSDSLENYGYTF.

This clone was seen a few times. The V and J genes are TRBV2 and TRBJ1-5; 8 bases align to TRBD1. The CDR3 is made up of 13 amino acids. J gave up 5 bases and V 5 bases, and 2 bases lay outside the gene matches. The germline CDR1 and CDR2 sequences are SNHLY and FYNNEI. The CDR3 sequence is CASSKDRDQPQHF. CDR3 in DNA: TGTGCCAGCAGTAAGGACAGGGATCAGCCCCAGCATTTT. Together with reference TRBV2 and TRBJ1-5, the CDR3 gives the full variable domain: EPEVTQTPSHQVTQMGQEVILRCVPISNHLYFYWYRQILGQKVEFLVSFYNNEISEKSEIFDDQFSVERPDGSNFTLKIRSTKLEDSAMYFCASSKDRDQPQHFGDGTRLSIL.

The CDR3 loop is CASSPTGGGSPLHF. CDR3 nucleotide sequence: TGTGCCAGCAGCCCGACAGGGGGCGGTTCACCCCTCCACTTT. The chain joins TRBV7-2 to TRBJ1-6, with 10 bases identical to TRBD1. V trimming: 5 bases; J trimming: 9 bases; junction bases outside the gene matches: 4. The CDR3 extends over 14 amino acids. Germline V gene data show CDR1 as SGHTA and CDR2 as FQGNSA.

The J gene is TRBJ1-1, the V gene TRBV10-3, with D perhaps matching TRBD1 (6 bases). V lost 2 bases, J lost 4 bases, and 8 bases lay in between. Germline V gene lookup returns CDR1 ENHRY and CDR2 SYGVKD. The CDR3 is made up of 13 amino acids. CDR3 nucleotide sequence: TGTGCCATCAGTGAGGCGACAGGCACTGAAGCTTTCTTT. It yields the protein CAISEATGTEAFF.

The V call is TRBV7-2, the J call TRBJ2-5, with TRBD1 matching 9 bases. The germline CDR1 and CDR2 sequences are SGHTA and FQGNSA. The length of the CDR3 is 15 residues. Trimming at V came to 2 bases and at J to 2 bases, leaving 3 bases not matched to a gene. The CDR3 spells CASSLMTGGQETQYF. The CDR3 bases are TGTGCCAGCAGCTTAATGACAGGGGGGCAAGAGACCCAGTACTTC.

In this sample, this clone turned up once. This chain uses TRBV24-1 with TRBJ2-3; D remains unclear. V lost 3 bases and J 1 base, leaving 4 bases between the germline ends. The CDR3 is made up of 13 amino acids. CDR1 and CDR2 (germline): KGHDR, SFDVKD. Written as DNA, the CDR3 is TGTGCCACCAGTGATCCTGGCACAGATACGCAGTATTTT. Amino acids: CATSDPGTDTQYF.

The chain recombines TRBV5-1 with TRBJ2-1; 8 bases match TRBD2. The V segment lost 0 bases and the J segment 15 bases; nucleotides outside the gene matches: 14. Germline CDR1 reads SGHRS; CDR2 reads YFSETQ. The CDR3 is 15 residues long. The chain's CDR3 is CASSLAGREARDLFF. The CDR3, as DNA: TGCGCCAGCAGCTTGGCGGGGCGGGAGGCCAGGGATCTGTTCTTC.

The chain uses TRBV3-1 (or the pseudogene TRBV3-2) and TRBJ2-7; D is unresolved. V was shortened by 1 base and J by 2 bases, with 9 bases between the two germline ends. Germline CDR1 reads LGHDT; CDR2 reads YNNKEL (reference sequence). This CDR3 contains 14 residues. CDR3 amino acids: CASSQGYSPYEQYF. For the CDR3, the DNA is TGTGCCAGCAGCCAAGGTTACTCCCCCTACGAGCAGTACTTC.

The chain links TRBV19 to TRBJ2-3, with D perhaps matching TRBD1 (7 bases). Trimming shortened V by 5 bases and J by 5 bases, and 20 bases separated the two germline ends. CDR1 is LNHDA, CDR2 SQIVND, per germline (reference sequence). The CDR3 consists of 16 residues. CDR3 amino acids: CASSPMTGSEGDTQYF. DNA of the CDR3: TGTGCCAGTAGTCCAATGACAGGGTCGGAGGGAGATACGCAGTATTTT.

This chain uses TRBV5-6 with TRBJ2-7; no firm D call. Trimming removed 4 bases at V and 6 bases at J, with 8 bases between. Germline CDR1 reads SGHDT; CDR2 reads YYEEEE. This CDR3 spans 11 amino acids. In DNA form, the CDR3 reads TGTGCCAGCAGCCTCAGGATCGAGCAGTACTTC. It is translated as CASSLRIEQYF.

CDR3 coding DNA: TGTGCCAGCAGCGTAGCACTAGCGGGGTCCGAGCAGTACTTC. Translating gives CASSVALAGSEQYF. V gene TRBV9 combines with J gene TRBJ2-7; 10 bases align to TRBD2. Germline V gene sequence: CDR1 SGDLS, CDR2 YYNGEE. The CDR3 runs to 14 residues. Trimming cost V 0 bases and J 6 bases; bases outside gene matches: 3.

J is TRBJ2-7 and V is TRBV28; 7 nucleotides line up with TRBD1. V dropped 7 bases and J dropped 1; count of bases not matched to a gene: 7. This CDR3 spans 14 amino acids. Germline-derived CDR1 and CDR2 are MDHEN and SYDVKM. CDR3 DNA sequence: TGTGCCAGCACCCGGGACAGCCCTTCCTACGAGCAGTACTTC. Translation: CASTRDSPSYEQYF.

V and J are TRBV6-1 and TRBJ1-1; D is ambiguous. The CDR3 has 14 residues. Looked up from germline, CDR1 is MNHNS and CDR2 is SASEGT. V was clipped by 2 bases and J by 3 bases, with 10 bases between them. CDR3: CASSELGGDTEAFF. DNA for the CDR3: TGTGCCAGCAGTGAACTGGGAGGTGACACTGAAGCTTTCTTT.

In nucleotides, the CDR3 is TGTGCCAGCTCGGGGGACAGTTCTAACTATGGCTACACCTTC. Residues: CASSGDSSNYGYTF. The chain carries TRBV18 and TRBJ1-2; TRBD1 aligns across 7 bases. V dropped 6 bases and J dropped 0; count of bases not matched to a gene: 4. Germline CDR1 and CDR2: KGHSH and LQKENI. This CDR3 is 14 amino acids long.

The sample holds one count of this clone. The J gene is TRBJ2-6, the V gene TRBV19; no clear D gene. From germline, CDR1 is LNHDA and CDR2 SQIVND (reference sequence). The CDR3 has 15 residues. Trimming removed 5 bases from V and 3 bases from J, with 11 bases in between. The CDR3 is CASSSRSLGANVLTF. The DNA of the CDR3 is TGTGCCAGTAGTTCTCGGAGTCTTGGGGCCAACGTCCTGACTTTC. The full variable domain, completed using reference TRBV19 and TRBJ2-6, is DGGITQSPKYLFRKEGQNVTLSCEQNLNHDAMYWYRQDPGQGLRLIYYSQIVNDFQKGDIAEGYSVSREKKESFPLTVTSAQKNPTAFYLCASSSRSLGANVLTFGAGSRLTVL.